The next 24 T cell receptor beta chains were all read from a single sample in a study of T-cell reconstitution after alpha-beta-depleted transplantation in children. A library of TCRbeta sequences, prepared with unique molecular identifiers, was generated. TCRdb recomputed calls from the PCR reads with MiXCR, one row per CDR3 protein. The sample has a few hundred thousand distinct CDR3 sequences; 27% are singletons. The specimen comprised PBMCs, sampled before TCRalphabeta/CD19-depleted stem cell transplant. The receptors stem from a boy younger than two with Wiskott-Aldrich syndrome, due to receive a stem cell transplant.

This chain links TRBV4-2 with TRBJ2-5; D is unclear. CDR1 is LGHNA and CDR2 is YNFKEQ in the germline V gene. CDR3 size: 15 residues. Between the trimmed V and J ends, which lost 1 base and 2 bases, there was a span of 11 bases. The CDR3, as DNA: TGTGCCAGCAGCCAAGCGCCCGGGTGGCAAGAGACCCAGTACTTC. This translates into CASSQAPGWQETQYF.

With respect to this clonotype: The germline gene is not matched at one end of the junction; a read error may be the cause. This chain joins TRBV24-1 and TRBJ2-7, with a possible D match to TRBD1 (6 bases). CDR1 and CDR2 (germline): KGHDR, SFDVKD. The CDR3 consists of 18 residues. The CDR3 coding sequence is TGTGCCACCAGTGATTTTGGGGCGGAGAAGGGACATCCCTACCAGCAGTACTTC. Amino acids: CATSDFGAEKGHPYQQYF.

This chain links TRBV5-1 with TRBJ2-1, with 10 nucleotides matching TRBD2. With V trimmed by 6 bases and J by 0 bases, 6 bases remained unmatched. This CDR3 spans 16 amino acids. Germline V gene lookup returns CDR1 SGHRS and CDR2 YFSETQ. In nucleotides, the CDR3 is TGCGCCAGCACTCTCAGCGGGAGGGTCTCCTACAATGAGCAGTTCTTC. It encodes CASTLSGRVSYNEQFF.

The genes are TRBV30 and TRBJ2-1; D is perhaps TRBD2 (6 bases). CDR1 is GTSNPN, CDR2 SVGIG, per germline (reference sequence). This CDR3 spans 14 amino acids. V was pared by 3 bases and J by 5 bases, with 14 bases between. CDR3 sequence: CAWSREHWDNEQFF. CDR3 DNA sequence: TGTGCCTGGAGCCGGGAGCATTGGGACAATGAGCAGTTCTTC.

This clonotype was found many times. The V gene is TRBV2, the J gene TRBJ2-7; tentative D call: TRBD1 (6 bases). Per germline, CDR1 SNHLY and CDR2 FYNNEI. CDR3 length: 12 residues. V shed 7 bases and J shed 3 bases, with 10 bases lying between them. The CDR3 protein is CASNRAVYEQYF. In DNA form, the CDR3 reads TGTGCCAGCAACAGGGCGGTCTACGAGCAGTACTTC. Full variable domain (missing parts from reference TRBV2 and TRBJ2-7): EPEVTQTPSHQVTQMGQEVILRCVPISNHLYFYWYRQILGQKVEFLVSFYNNEISEKSEIFDDQFSVERPDGSNFTLKIRSTKLEDSAMYFCASNRAVYEQYFGPGTRLTVT.

The gene calls are TRBV29-1 and TRBJ2-2, with D maybe TRBD1 (6 bases). Trimming removed 4 bases at V and 5 bases at J, with 11 bases between. The length of the CDR3 is 13 residues. CDR1 is SQVTM and CDR2 is ANQGSEA in the germline V gene. CDR3 loop: CSVAGARTGELFF. In nucleotides, the CDR3 is TGCAGCGTTGCAGGGGCACGGACCGGGGAGCTGTTTTTT.

V is TRBV19 and J is TRBJ2-1; the match to TRBD2 covers 10 bases. Germline CDR1 is LNHDA and CDR2 is SQIVND (reference sequence). This CDR3 has 16 amino acids. After removal of 7 bases from V and 0 bases from J, the junction contained 6 bases not matched to a gene. The CDR3 nucleotides are TGTGCCAGTAAGAAGCGGGAGGGGAGCTCCTACAATGAGCAGTTCTTC. Amino acid sequence: CASKKREGSSYNEQFF.

V and J are TRBV25-1 and TRBJ2-7; 8 bases are a match to TRBD2. This CDR3 is 17 amino acids long. The V segment lost 0 bases and the J segment 7 bases; nucleotides outside the gene matches: 14. CDR1 and CDR2 from the germline V gene are MGHDK and SYGVNS. Written as DNA, the CDR3 is TGTGCCAGCAGTGAATATCGCGGAAGCGGGAGCCGGCGGGAGCAGTACTTC. As protein: CASSEYRGSGSRREQYF.

The chain carries TRBV29-1 and TRBJ1-1; D is unclear. Trimming removed 4 bases at V and 8 bases at J, with 8 bases between. The CDR3 extends over 10 amino acids. Germline V CDR1 and CDR2: SQVTM, ANQGSEA. CDR3 nucleotide sequence: TGCAGCGTTGGATTTGGAGAAGCTTTCTTT. Translation gives CSVGFGEAFF.

The gene calls are TRBV20-1 and TRBJ1-2; D might be TRBD1 (5 bases). CDR3 size: 15 residues. The V end was cut by 1 base, the J end by 3 bases, with 15 bases between. From germline, CDR1 is DFQATT and CDR2 SNEGSKA (reference sequence). CDR3 DNA sequence: TGCAGTGCTAGAGCCAAAGCCGGGACCTACTATGGCTACACCTTC. It translates to CSARAKAGTYYGYTF.

The chain employs TRBV7-6 and TRBJ2-3; D is perhaps TRBD1 (5 bases). Germline values: CDR1 SGHVS, CDR2 FNYEAQ. This CDR3 is built from 15 residues. Trimming took off 0 bases at V and 2 bases at J, with 9 bases between the two ends. The CDR3 region is CASSLARGATDTQYF. DNA for the CDR3: TGTGCCAGCAGCTTAGCACGTGGGGCCACAGATACGCAGTATTTT.

The rearrangement links TRBV7-9 to TRBJ2-2, with TRBD1 matching 7 bases. The germline CDR1 and CDR2 sequences are SEHNR and FQNEAQ (reference sequence). The V and J ends lost 5 bases and 2 bases, in that order; junction bases with no gene match: 8. This CDR3 contains 16 residues. The CDR3 loop is CASSQPGQLNTGELFF. In nucleotides, the CDR3 is TGTGCCAGCAGCCAACCGGGACAGCTAAACACCGGGGAGCTGTTTTTT. Full variable domain (rest looked up from reference TRBV7-9 and TRBJ2-2): DTGVSQNPRHKITKRGQNVTFRCDPISEHNRLYWYRQTLGQGPEFLTYFQNEAQLEKSRLLSDRFSAERPKGSFSTLEIQRTEQGDSAMYLCASSQPGQLNTGELFFGEGSRLTVL.

The sample holds a few counts of this clonotype. The chain couples TRBV29-1 to TRBJ2-7, with D perhaps assigned TRBD1 or TRBD2 (5 bases each). CDR1 is SQVTM and CDR2 is ANQGSEA in the germline V gene. V lost 6 bases and J 7 bases, leaving 13 bases between the germline ends. This CDR3 is built from 11 residues. The CDR3 reads CSVGDGLEQYF. CDR3 DNA: TGCAGCGTGGGGGACGGGCTAGAGCAGTACTTC.

The chain is built from TRBV20-1 and TRBJ2-3, with 8 bases aligning to TRBD2. This CDR3 has 15 residues. The trim removed 0 bases at V and 4 bases at J, leaving 6 bases unmatched. CDR1 and CDR2 (germline): DFQATT, SNEGSKA (reference sequence). Here the CDR3 reads CSARDFRTSPDTQYF. CDR3 coding DNA: TGCAGTGCTAGAGATTTCCGGACTAGCCCAGATACGCAGTATTTT.

The DNA for the CDR3 is TGCGCCAGCAGCTTGGGGGCGCCGAACACCGGGGAGCTGTTTTTT. Its translation: CASSLGAPNTGELFF. V is TRBV5-1 and J is TRBJ2-2; D not certain. The CDR3 is 15 amino acids. Trimming left V 0 bases short and J 0 bases short, with 6 bases between. Germline V gene data show CDR1 as SGHRS and CDR2 as YFSETQ.

This clonotype turned up a few times. The chain employs TRBV10-3 and TRBJ2-1, with 14 bases aligning to TRBD2. The germline CDR1 and CDR2 sequences are ENHRY and SYGVKD. The CDR3 runs 15 residues. With V trimmed by 4 bases and J by 6 bases, 2 bases remained unmatched. The CDR3 coding sequence is TGTGCCATCAGTGGGGGGACTAGCGGGAGCAATGAGCAGTTCTTC. Protein: CAISGGTSGSNEQFF.

The J gene is TRBJ1-3, the V gene TRBV12-3 or TRBV12-4; D ambiguous. The CDR3 extends over 16 amino acids. V was clipped by 6 bases and J by 0 bases, with 15 bases between them. This CDR3 is CASRPTGSVSGNTIYF. CDR3 in DNA: TGTGCCAGCAGGCCTACGGGGTCCGTCTCTGGAAACACCATATATTTT.

This clonotype was seen only a few times. V gene TRBV9 combines with J gene TRBJ2-5, with a weak D call TRBD1 (5 bases). Trimming shortened V by 3 bases and J by 4 bases, and 19 bases separated the two germline ends. CDR1 and CDR2 from the germline V gene are SGDLS and YYNGEE. The CDR3 extends over 16 amino acids. The CDR3 DNA is TGTGCCAGCAGCGCAGTCGCAGGGCAGGGCCCAGAGACCCAGTACTTC. It codes for CASSAVAGQGPETQYF.

V is TRBV3-1 and J is TRBJ2-1; the D call may be TRBD1 or TRBD2 (5 bases each). V was cut by 0 bases and J by 7 bases, with 10 bases left in between. From germline, CDR1 is LGHDT and CDR2 YNNKEL (reference sequence). The CDR3 has 14 amino acids. The CDR3 sequence: CASSQDLRGNEQFF. The CDR3 nucleotides read TGTGCCAGCAGCCAAGATTTGAGGGGTAATGAGCAGTTCTTC.

The chain has TRBV20-1 and TRBJ1-1; D not certain. Germline V gene data show CDR1 as DFQATT and CDR2 as SNEGSKA (reference sequence). This CDR3 has 10 amino acids. The ends were cut back, 4 bases at V and 8 bases at J, with 8 bases in the middle. CDR3 amino acids: CSAKQGEAFF. In DNA form, the CDR3 reads TGCAGTGCTAAACAAGGAGAAGCTTTCTTT.

The gene calls are TRBV5-1 and TRBJ1-1; 7 nucleotides align to TRBD1. V lost 7 bases to trimming and J lost 0 bases; unmatched junction nucleotides: 6. Germline V gene lookup returns CDR1 SGHRS and CDR2 YFSETQ. The CDR3 has 14 residues. CDR3 loop: CASDKTGMNTEAFF. The CDR3 nucleotides are TGCGCCAGCGATAAGACAGGGATGAACACTGAAGCTTTCTTT.

This clonotype has only a few counts. The V call is TRBV28, the J call TRBJ2-1; D gene uncertain. V was trimmed by 5 bases and J by 10 bases, leaving 9 bases between them. Germline CDR1 MDHEN, CDR2 SYDVKM. This CDR3 contains 11 residues. The CDR3 reads CASSTFGEQFF. The CDR3 DNA sequence: TGTGCCAGCAGTACATTCGGAGAGCAGTTCTTC.

This clonotype was recorded a few times. The CDR3 spells CASDQTSGSYNEQFF. CDR3 DNA sequence: TGTGCCAGCGATCAGACTAGCGGGAGCTACAATGAGCAGTTCTTC. The chain links TRBV28 to TRBJ2-1; 12 nucleotides line up with TRBD2. The length of the CDR3 is 15 residues. V shed 8 bases, J shed 3 bases, and the junction held 5 bases outside the gene matches. Per the germline V gene, CDR1 is MDHEN and CDR2 is SYDVKM.

The chain uses TRBV5-8 and TRBJ2-3; 8 bases align to TRBD1. The V gene's germline CDR1 is SGHTS and CDR2 YDEGEE. This CDR3 has 13 amino acids. Unmatched junction bases numbered 2, after V lost 5 bases and J lost 3 bases. CDR3: CASRRTGTDTQYF. The CDR3, as DNA: TGTGCCAGCAGGAGGACAGGGACAGATACGCAGTATTTT. The entire variable domain, with the rest obtained from reference TRBV5-8 and TRBJ2-3, is as follows: EAGVTQSPTHLIKTRGQQATLRCSPISGHTSVYWYQQALGLGLQFLLWYDEGEERNRGNFPPRFSGRQFPNYSSELNVNALELEDSALYLCASRRTGTDTQYFGPGTRLTVL.